This TCR beta chain is drawn from a study of T cell repertoires in cytomegalovirus infection. At the level of the study: Carrying CMV and the relevant HLA type showed in public TCR beta signatures.

This clonotype was seen many times. Antigen unknown. TCRdb re-called the reads through MiXCR, storing one row per CDR3 protein. The table has about 250,000 distinct CDR3 sequences, under 8.5% seen once. There are 14 residues in the CDR3. The V gene's germline CDR1 is SGHTA and CDR2 FQGNSA. V gave up 6 bases and J gave up 3 bases; unmatched junction bases: 5. Study outcomes and limitations: CMV carriers with the relevant HLA were identified by cumulative public TCR beta family frequency. The ex vivo response showed dominance by HLA-C-restricted CMV-specific TCR beta clonotypes.

This chain joins TRBV7-2 and TRBJ2-4; 7 positions agree with TRBD1. Material for sequencing was PBMCs. This TCR was recovered from a human donor in good health (CMV status not recorded). Some clones in this sample may be carry-over from other donors' samples. The CDR3 coding sequence is TGTGCCAGCAGTTCCCGGGACAGCAAAAACATTCAGTACTTC. It encodes CASSSRDSKNIQYF.